This T cell receptor (beta chain) was retrieved from a study of cytomegalovirus exposure and HLA in healthy donors. Study findings and constraints: Some V segments, including TRBV6-2 and TRBV6-3, were excluded as indistinguishable. Common viral pathogens seemed to be connected with several of the most significant clusters, according to a later analysis. Most TCR sequences showed up rarely, but some public TCRs showed up in many donors.

Points on this clone: Its antigen remains unidentified.

PCR primers comprised 60 Vbeta and 13 Jbeta primers. Sequencing used immunoSEQ multiplex PCR; TCRdb keeps in-frame clones, though not all of them. The sample includes roughly 200,000 clones, about three quarters of them seen just once. V lost 0 bases to trimming and J lost 7 bases, with 7 bases between them. The CDR3 loop spans 14 amino acids. In germline, CDR1 is MNHEY, CDR2 SVGAGI. The specimen was PBMCs. This clonotype was sampled from a man aged 40-49 years in good health and CMV-seronegative. The V gene is TRBV6-5, the J gene TRBJ1-6; the D is unclear. CDR3: CASSYSARNSPLHF. The CDR3 DNA sequence: TGTGCCAGCAGTTACTCGGCCAGAAATTCACCCCTCCACTTT.